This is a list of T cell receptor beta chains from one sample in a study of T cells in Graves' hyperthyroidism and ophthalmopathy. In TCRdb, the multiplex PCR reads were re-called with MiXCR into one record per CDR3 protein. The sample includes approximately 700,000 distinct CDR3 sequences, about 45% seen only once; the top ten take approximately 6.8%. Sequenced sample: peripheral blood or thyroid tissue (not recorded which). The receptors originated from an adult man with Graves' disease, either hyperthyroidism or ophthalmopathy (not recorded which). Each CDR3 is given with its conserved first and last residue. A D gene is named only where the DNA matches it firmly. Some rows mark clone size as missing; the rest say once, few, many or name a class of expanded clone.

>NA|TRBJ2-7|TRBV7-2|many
CASSQPAGARFHEQYF
TGTGCCAGCAGCCAACCGGCGGGGGCGCGATTCCACGAGCAGTACTTC
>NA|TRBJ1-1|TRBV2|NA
CASSEEFGNTEAFF
TGTGCCAGCAGTGAAGAATTCGGGAACACTGAAGCTTTCTTT
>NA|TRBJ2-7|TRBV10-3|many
CAISESQLAGEQYF
TGTGCCATCAGTGAGTCGCAACTAGCAGGCGAGCAGTACTTC
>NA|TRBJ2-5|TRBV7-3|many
CASSLWDGETQYF
TGTGCCAGCAGCCTCTGGGACGGGGAGACCCAGTACTTC
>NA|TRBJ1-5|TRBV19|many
CASDTGRYQPQHF
TGTGCCAGTGATACAGGTCGCTATCAGCCCCAGCATTTT
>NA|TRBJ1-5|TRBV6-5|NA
CASSLGGAGGGQPQHF
TGTGCCAGCAGTTTAGGAGGGGCCGGAGGAGGTCAGCCCCAGCATTTT
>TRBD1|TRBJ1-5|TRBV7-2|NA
CASSSTGTGISYREPQHF
TGTGCCAGCAGTTCAACAGGGACAGGAATCTCATATAGAGAGCCCCAGCATTTT
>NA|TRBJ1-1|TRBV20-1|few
CSARVGGRPEAFF
TGCAGTGCTAGAGTTGGAGGGAGACCTGAAGCTTTCTTT
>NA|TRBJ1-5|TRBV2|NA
CASSERMQGYQPQHF
TGTGCCAGCAGTGAACGAATGCAGGGCTATCAGCCCCAGCATTTT
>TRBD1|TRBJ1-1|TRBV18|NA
CASTIDRGPRENTEAFF
TGTGCCAGCACCATAGACAGGGGGCCGAGAGAAAACACTGAAGCTTTCTTT
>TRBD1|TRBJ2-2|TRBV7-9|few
CASSIQGTNTGELFF
TGTGCCAGCAGCATACAGGGGACAAACACCGGGGAGCTGTTTTTT
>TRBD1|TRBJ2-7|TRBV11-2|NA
CASSLVPGTGGFYEQYF
TGTGCCAGCAGCTTAGTCCCTGGGACAGGGGGTTTCTACGAGCAGTACTTC
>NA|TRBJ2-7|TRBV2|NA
CASREFGGYSYEQYF
TGTGCCAGCCGTGAATTTGGCGGGTACTCCTACGAGCAGTACTTC
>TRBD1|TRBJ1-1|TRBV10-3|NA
CASSTKNPRQGSTEAFF
TGTGCCAGCAGCACTAAAAACCCGCGACAGGGGAGCACTGAAGCTTTCTTT
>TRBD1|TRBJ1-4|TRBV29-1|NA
CSVETYRQGEKLFF
TGCAGCGTTGAGACCTACCGACAGGGTGAAAAACTGTTTTTT
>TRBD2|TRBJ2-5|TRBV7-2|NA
CASRGTSGGHWETQYF
TGTGCCAGCAGGGGGACTAGCGGGGGGCATTGGGAGACCCAGTACTTC
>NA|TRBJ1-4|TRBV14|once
CASSADMAFGKLFF
TGTGCCAGCAGCGCGGACATGGCCTTCGGGAAACTGTTTTTT
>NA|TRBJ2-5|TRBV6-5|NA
CASSLLGGEQETQYF
TGTGCCAGCAGCTTACTCGGCGGGGAGCAAGAGACCCAGTACTTC
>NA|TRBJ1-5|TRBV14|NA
CASSQDGLPNQPQHF
TGTGCCAGCAGCCAAGACGGACTGCCGAATCAGCCCCAGCATTTT
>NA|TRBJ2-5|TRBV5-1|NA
CASSRTSAVGTQYF
TGCGCCAGCAGCCGGACTTCTGCCGTGGGGACCCAGTACTTC
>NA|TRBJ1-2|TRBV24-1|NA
CATSEPRQNYGYTF
TGTGCCACCAGTGAGCCGCGACAGAACTATGGCTACACCTTC
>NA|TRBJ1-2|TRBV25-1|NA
CASSESGARYGYTF
TGTGCCAGCAGTGAATCGGGGGCTCGCTATGGCTACACCTTC
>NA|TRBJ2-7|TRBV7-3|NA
CASSSGGGPNEQYF
TGTGCCAGCAGCTCAGGGGGGGGTCCCAACGAGCAGTACTTC
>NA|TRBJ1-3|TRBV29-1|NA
CSVEHGRTSGNTIYF
TGCAGCGTTGAACACGGACGGACCTCTGGAAACACCATATATTTT
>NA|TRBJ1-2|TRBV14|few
CASSQDSSKEHGYTF
TGTGCCAGCAGCCAGGACAGTTCCAAAGAACATGGCTACACCTTC
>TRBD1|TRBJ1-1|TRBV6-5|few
CASSKDRGNTEAFF
TGTGCCAGCAGTAAGGACAGGGGGAACACTGAAGCTTTCTTT
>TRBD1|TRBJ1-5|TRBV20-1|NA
CSARAWTGVGQPQHF
TGCAGTGCTAGAGCTTGGACAGGGGTGGGGCAGCCCCAGCATTTT
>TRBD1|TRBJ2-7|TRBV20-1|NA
CSARSGQGYEQYF
TGCAGTGCTAGGTCGGGACAGGGCTACGAGCAGTACTTC
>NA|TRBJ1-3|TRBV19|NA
CASRSRLSGNTIYF
TGTGCCAGTAGGAGTCGCCTCTCTGGAAACACCATATATTTT
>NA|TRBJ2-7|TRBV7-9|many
CASGQSSYEQYF
TGTGCCAGCGGACAGAGCTCCTACGAGCAGTACTTC
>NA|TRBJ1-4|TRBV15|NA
CATSSLDTLNEKLFF
TGTGCCACCAGCAGCCTCGATACGTTGAATGAAAAACTGTTTTTT